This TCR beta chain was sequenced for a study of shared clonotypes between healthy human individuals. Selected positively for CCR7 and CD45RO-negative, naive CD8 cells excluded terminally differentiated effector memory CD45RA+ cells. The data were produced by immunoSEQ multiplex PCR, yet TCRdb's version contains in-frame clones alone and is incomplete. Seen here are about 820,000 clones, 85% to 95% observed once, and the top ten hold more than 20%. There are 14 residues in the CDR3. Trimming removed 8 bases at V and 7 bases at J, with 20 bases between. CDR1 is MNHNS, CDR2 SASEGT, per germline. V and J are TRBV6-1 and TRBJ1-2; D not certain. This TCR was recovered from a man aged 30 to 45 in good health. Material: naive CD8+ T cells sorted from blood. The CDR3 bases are TGTGCCAGCGTCGGCGGCTCAGGTAAAGGTGGCTACACCTTC. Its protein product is CASVGGSGKGGYTF.